This TCR beta chain was captured in a study of a mutant IDH1 vaccine in newly diagnosed glioma. In the study overall: Vaccinations were initiated 4-6 weeks following radiotherapy alone, or were given together with temozolomide cycles. Previous treatment comprised radiotherapy, temozolomide, or both, mostly both. The V12 visit happened in week 35, and the V13 visit happened in week 47. The study's findings and limits: It seemed that pseudoprogression was not linked to changes in the top peripheral T cell clonotypes.

This clone was recorded once. Its matching antigen is unknown. Time point reported: week 47, end of study. Vaccination used 300 ug of mutant IDH1 20-mer peptide per dose, with topical imiquimod. The CDR3 loop spans 16 amino acids. CDR1 is MNHNS and CDR2 is SASEGT in the germline V gene. V shed 4 bases, J shed 0 bases, and the junction held 6 bases outside the gene matches. Produced via immunoSEQ multiplex PCR; TCRdb's table is partial and in-frame only. Here the sample spans 30,000 to 40,000 clones, approximately 92% being singletons. Source: PBMCs, taken from a glioma patient whose treatment included an IDH1 peptide vaccine. This rearrangement joins TRBV6-1 to TRBJ2-1; 7 bases fit TRBD1. The clonotype was recovered from a woman aged 40-49 years with glioma. This CDR3 reads CASSARTGPSYNEQFF. The DNA for the CDR3 is TGTGCCAGCAGTGCAAGGACAGGTCCCTCCTACAATGAGCAGTTCTTC.